This T cell receptor beta chain was recorded in a study of blood T cell repertoires in COVID-19. Study overall: T cells, B-cell-depleted T cells, or PBMCs provided the cDNA or gDNA that served as material.

Sequencing was performed with immunoSEQ multiplex PCR; in TCRdb, only in-frame clones are kept and a portion is missing. The table has 150,000 to 200,000 clones, more than 75% seen once. V trimming: 8 bases; J trimming: 3 bases; junction bases outside the gene matches: 6. The CDR3 is made up of 14 amino acids. Germline lookup yields CDR1 ENHRY and CDR2 SYGVKD. Input material: PBMCs or T cells enriched from blood (not recorded which). The chain uses TRBV10-3 and TRBJ2-2, with 7 bases aligning to TRBD1. This TCR was sampled from a woman aged 45-65 years who had recovered from COVID-19. The chain's CDR3 is CAIETGKDTGELFF. The DNA for the CDR3 is TGTGCCATCGAGACAGGGAAGGACACCGGGGAGCTGTTTTTT.